Below are 14 T cell receptor beta chains sequenced from a single sample in a study of T cell responses to AZD1222 COVID-19 vaccine. TCRdb keeps only in-frame clones here, not all; method: immunoSEQ multiplex PCR. The data contain under 95,000 clones, roughly 90% of them singletons. This material consisted of peripheral blood, taken on day 0 of AZD1222 vaccination. These receptors were collected from an adult in good health.

The CDR3 coding sequence is TGTGCCAGCAGCCCCCCGGCGGGGGAGCAGTACTTC. Protein sequence: CASSPPAGEQYF. This sequence joins TRBV6-5 and TRBJ2-7; maybe TRBD2 (6 bases). V lost 6 bases and J 7 bases, leaving 13 bases between the germline ends. The germline CDR1 and CDR2 sequences are MNHEY and SVGAGI. This CDR3 is built from 12 residues.

V usage is TRBV2 and J usage is TRBJ1-2; D ambiguous. The germline V and J ends were trimmed by 5 bases and 4 bases, with 17 bases remaining between them. In germline, CDR1 is SNHLY, CDR2 FYNNEI. This CDR3 comprises 15 residues. CDR3: CASSQYGVRGYGYTF. CDR3 in DNA: TGTGCCAGCAGTCAGTATGGGGTAAGAGGCTATGGCTACACCTTC. Supplemented by reference TRBV2 and TRBJ1-2, the full variable domain reads EPEVTQTPSHQVTQMGQEVILRCVPISNHLYFYWYRQILGQKVEFLVSFYNNEISEKSEIFDDQFSVERPDGSNFTLKIRSTKLEDSAMYFCASSQYGVRGYGYTFGSGTRLTVV.

This chain uses TRBV6-2 or TRBV6-3 with TRBJ1-5; TRBD1 aligns across 7 bases. Germline lookup yields CDR1 MNHEY and CDR2 SVGEGT. J was trimmed by 3 bases and V by 6 bases; bases with no gene match: 14. The CDR3 is 17 amino acids. The CDR3 sequence is CASSRTSQGGSNQPQHF. The CDR3 DNA reads TGTGCCAGCAGCCGAACTTCCCAGGGGGGATCCAATCAGCCCCAGCATTTT.

V gene TRBV19 combines with J gene TRBJ2-2; TRBD2 aligns across 12 bases. The CDR3 loop spans 19 amino acids. With 11 bases clipped from V and 1 base from J, the junction kept 17 bases outside the gene matches. Germline CDR1 is LNHDA and CDR2 is SQIVND (reference sequence). CDR3 protein: CAAGGVPSGGALNTGELFF. CDR3 sequence (DNA): TGTGCCGCCGGAGGGGTACCTAGCGGGGGGGCCTTGAACACCGGGGAGCTGTTTTTT.

This chain joins TRBV7-2 and TRBJ2-3, with 14 bases aligning to TRBD2. V dropped 5 bases and J dropped 6; count of bases not matched to a gene: 13. Per the germline V gene, CDR1 is SGHTA and CDR2 is FQGNSA. CDR3 length equals 18 residues. CDR3: CASSGLGTSGGPLDTQYF. The CDR3 nucleotides read TGTGCCAGCAGCGGCCTGGGGACTAGCGGGGGCCCTCTGGATACGCAGTATTTT.

The chain employs TRBV16 and TRBJ2-1; D is perhaps TRBD2 (5 bases). CDR1 KGHSY and CDR2 FQNENV come from the germline V gene. There are 15 residues in the CDR3. The ends were cut back, 0 bases at V and 7 bases at J, with 13 bases in the middle. In nucleotides, the CDR3 is TGTGCCAGCAGCCAATCGAGGGCCTTAGGGAATGAGCAGTTCTTC. Amino acid sequence: CASSQSRALGNEQFF.

The gene calls are TRBV13 and TRBJ2-7; D possibly corresponds to TRBD1 (6 bases). Trimming took 5 bases from V and 2 from J, leaving 13 bases between them. Germline V gene lookup returns CDR1 PRHDT and CDR2 FYEKMQ (reference sequence). The CDR3 has 14 residues. CDR3 in DNA: TGTGCCAGCAGCCCTCGGGACATTACCTACGAGCAGTACTTC. Protein: CASSPRDITYEQYF. Based on the CDR3 plus reference TRBV13 and TRBJ2-7, the full variable domain is AAGVIQSPRHLIKEKRETATLKCYPIPRHDTVYWYQQGPGQDPQFLISFYEKMQSDKGSIPDRFSAQQFSDYHSELNMSSLELGDSALYFCASSPRDITYEQYFGPGTRLTVT.

The genes are TRBV6-2 or TRBV6-3 and TRBJ1-1; D possibly corresponds to TRBD1 (5 bases). From germline, CDR1 is MNHEY and CDR2 SVGEGT. The CDR3 has 16 amino acids. Trimming took off 4 bases at V and 1 base at J, with 16 bases between the two ends. The chain's CDR3 is CASSSRRQQGNTEAFF. Here the CDR3 DNA reads TGTGCCAGCAGTTCCCGACGTCAGCAGGGGAACACTGAAGCTTTCTTT.

The chain couples TRBV2 to TRBJ1-6; D is unresolved. The germline gives CDR1 SNHLY, CDR2 FYNNEI. V was trimmed by 6 bases and J by 10 bases, leaving 16 bases between them. CDR3 length: 14 amino acids. Here the CDR3 DNA reads TGTGCCAGCAGGGGAGCCGCGGCTTACTCACCCCTCCACTTT. Translated, it gives CASRGAAAYSPLHF.

This chain links TRBV13 with TRBJ2-7; tentatively, D is TRBD2 (7 bases). Germline values: CDR1 PRHDT, CDR2 FYEKMQ (reference sequence). The V end lost 4 bases, the J end lost 3 bases, and 19 bases lay between the germline ends. This CDR3 is 16 amino acids long. CDR3 sequence reads: CASSSAGARDLYEQYF. CDR3 in DNA: TGTGCCAGCAGCTCGGCGGGGGCCCGGGACCTCTACGAGCAGTACTTC.

This clone was seen only once. CDR3 in amino acids: CASSFRDTQYF. The CDR3 nucleotides read TGTGCCAGCAGCTTTAGAGATACGCAGTATTTT. The chain employs TRBV5-6 and TRBJ2-3, with unresolved D. Germline loops: CDR1 SGHDT, CDR2 YYEEEE. CDR3 length: 11 residues. The V gene lost 2 bases and the J gene lost 5 bases, with 3 bases spanning the gap.

J is TRBJ2-4 and V is TRBV5-1, with D possibly being TRBD1 (5 bases). Germline loops: CDR1 SGHRS, CDR2 YFSETQ. Trimming pared 0 bases from V and 1 base from J, leaving 11 bases between. CDR3 length: 16 residues. The CDR3 spells CASSLGQLLAKNIQYF. In DNA form, the CDR3 reads TGCGCCAGCAGCTTGGGACAGCTGCTTGCCAAAAACATTCAGTACTTC.

The CDR3 protein is CASSPLGDQPQHF. CDR3 DNA sequence: TGTGCCAGCTCACCTCTTGGGGACCAGCCCCAGCATTTT. The V and J genes are TRBV18 and TRBJ1-5; possible D gene TRBD1, 5 bases. Trimming left V 3 bases short and J 7 bases short, with 10 bases between. In germline, CDR1 is KGHSH, CDR2 LQKENI. The CDR3 is 13 residues long.

This rearrangement joins TRBV5-4 to TRBJ1-5, with D possibly being TRBD1 (5 bases). Between the trimmed V and J ends, which lost 0 bases and 3 bases, there was a span of 7 bases. The CDR3 loop spans 14 amino acids. Per the germline V gene, CDR1 is SGHNT and CDR2 is YYREEE (reference sequence). The CDR3 here is CASSLGGVNQPQHF. The DNA of the CDR3 is TGTGCCAGCAGCTTGGGGGGGGTCAATCAGCCCCAGCATTTT.